This T cell receptor (beta chain) was observed in a study of PD-1 blockade in classical Hodgkin lymphoma. This sample's time point: newly diagnosed, previously untreated cHL patient sample. Magnetic negative selection was used to purify CD4+ T cells from thawed PBMCs. Whole-study results and caveats: At baseline, newly diagnosed patients reportedly showed less TCR diversity than healthy donors.

TCRdb's copy holds only in-frame clones and misses some; the assay was immunoSEQ multiplex PCR. The sample records tens of thousands of clones, about 87% being singletons. A word on this clone: As yet, its antigen is unknown.

Germline CDR1 is SGHAT and CDR2 is FQNNGV. The CDR3 runs 14 residues. Deletions cut 7 bases from V and 1 base from J, with 13 bases between. This receptor was obtained from a human donor with classical Hodgkin lymphoma. The chain links TRBV11-2 to TRBJ1-1; D not certain. Sequenced: CD4+ T cells from blood. CDR3 sequence: CASTPGGWNTEAFF. The CDR3 nucleotides are TGTGCCAGCACCCCTGGCGGCTGGAACACTGAAGCTTTCTTT.